This entry lists 3 T cell receptor beta chains sequenced from one sample in a study of cytomegalovirus exposure and HLA in healthy donors. Primers included in the PCR were 60 Vbeta and 13 Jbeta primers. The data were produced by immunoSEQ multiplex PCR, yet TCRdb's version contains in-frame clones alone and is incomplete. The sample lists more than 75,000 clones, more than 80% occurring once. Sequencing was carried out using PBMCs. The receptors originated from a man aged 18 to 30 in good health and CMV-seronegative.

The CDR3, as DNA: TGTGCCAGCAGCGACCGGACAGGGATCAGTGCTGAAAAACTGTTTTTT. Translation: CASSDRTGISAEKLFF. The chain employs TRBV27 and TRBJ1-4, with 8 bases lining up with TRBD1. The CDR3 runs 16 residues. The J segment lost 7 bases and the V segment lost 6 bases, leaving 13 bases of the junction unmatched. Germline CDR1 reads MNHEY; CDR2 reads SMNVEV (reference sequence). The full variable domain, completed using reference TRBV27 and TRBJ1-4, is EAQVTQNPRYLITVTGKKLTVTCSQNMNHEYMSWYRQDPGLGLRQIYYSMNVEVTDKGDVPEGYKVSRKEKRNFPLILESPSPNQTSLYFCASSDRTGISAEKLFFGSGTQLSVL.

This chain uses TRBV27 with TRBJ2-1; 7 bases match TRBD2. J lost 4 bases, V lost 3 bases, and 9 bases had no gene match. Germline-derived CDR1 and CDR2 are MNHEY and SMNVEV (reference sequence). The CDR3 runs 16 residues. The CDR3 region has the DNA TGTGCCAGCAGTTTGATTGGGACTACAGAGTACAATGAGCAGTTCTTC. Residues: CASSLIGTTEYNEQFF.

The rearrangement links TRBV2 to TRBJ1-1; TRBD1 is a possible D gene (5 bases). V was clipped by 6 bases and J by 6 bases, with 17 bases between them. This CDR3 region has 14 residues. CDR1 is SNHLY and CDR2 is FYNNEI in the germline V gene. DNA for the CDR3: TGTGCCAGCAGGCCCACGGGTTCGGGGGCTGAAGCTTTCTTT. Encoded protein: CASRPTGSGAEAFF.